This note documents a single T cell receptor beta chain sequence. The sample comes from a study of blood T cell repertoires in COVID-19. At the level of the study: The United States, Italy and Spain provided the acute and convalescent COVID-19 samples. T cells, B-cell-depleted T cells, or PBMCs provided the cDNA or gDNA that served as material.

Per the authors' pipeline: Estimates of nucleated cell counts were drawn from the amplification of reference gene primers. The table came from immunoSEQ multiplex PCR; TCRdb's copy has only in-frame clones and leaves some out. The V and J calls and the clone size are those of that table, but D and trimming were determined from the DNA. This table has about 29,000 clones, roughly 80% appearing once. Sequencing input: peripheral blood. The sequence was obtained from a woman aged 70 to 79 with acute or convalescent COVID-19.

This chain's CDR3 is CASSLSAGLNTEAFF. DNA for the CDR3: TGTGCCAGCAGTTTATCTGCAGGGCTGAACACTGAAGCTTTCTTT. The chain carries TRBV27 and TRBJ1-1; tentative D call: TRBD1 (5 bases). CDR1 MNHEY and CDR2 SMNVEV come from the germline V gene (reference sequence). This CDR3 is 15 amino acids long. Trimming took 0 bases from V and 0 from J, leaving 8 bases between them.